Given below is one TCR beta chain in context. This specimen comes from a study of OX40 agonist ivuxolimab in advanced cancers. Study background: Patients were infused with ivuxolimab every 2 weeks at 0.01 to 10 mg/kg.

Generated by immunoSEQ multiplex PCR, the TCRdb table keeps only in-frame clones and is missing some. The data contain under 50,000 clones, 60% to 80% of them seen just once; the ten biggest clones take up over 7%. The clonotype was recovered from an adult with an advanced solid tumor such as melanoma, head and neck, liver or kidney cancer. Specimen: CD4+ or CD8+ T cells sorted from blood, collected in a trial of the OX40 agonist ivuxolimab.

CDR3 DNA: TGTGCCAGCAGCTTAGGCTCCATTGACGGGGAGCTGTTTTTT. It yields the protein CASSLGSIDGELFF. J is TRBJ2-2 and V is TRBV11-3; D not resolved. Germline V gene sequence: CDR1 SGHNT, CDR2 YENEEA. The CDR3 loop spans 14 amino acids. With 1 base removed from V and 7 bases from J, the gap between germline ends came to 10 bases.